Below are 8 T cell receptor beta chains sequenced from a single sample in a study of blood T cell repertoires in COVID-19. Sequencing was performed with immunoSEQ multiplex PCR; in TCRdb, only in-frame clones are kept and a portion is missing. The sample holds roughly 260,000 clones, more than 75% seen once. Sequencing was carried out using PBMCs or T cells enriched from blood (not recorded which). Receptor source: a woman younger than 30 who had recovered from COVID-19.

The chain employs TRBV2 and TRBJ2-3; D remains unclear. The germline V gene has CDR1 SNHLY and CDR2 FYNNEI. CDR3 length: 12 residues. Trimming took 10 bases from V and 2 from J, leaving 10 bases between them. The CDR3 DNA sequence: TGTGCCACTGAGGCCGACACAGATACGCAGTATTTT. Amino acid sequence: CATEADTDTQYF.

The chain recombines TRBV7-9 with TRBJ1-3, with 7 bases matching TRBD1. This CDR3 contains 16 residues. Looked up from germline, CDR1 is SEHNR and CDR2 is FQNEAQ (reference sequence). J gave up 2 bases and V 4 bases, and 8 bases lay outside the gene matches. CDR3 sequence reads: CASSSPEDRTGNTIYF. The CDR3 nucleotides are TGTGCCAGCAGCTCCCCCGAGGACAGGACTGGAAACACCATATATTTT.

This clone was recorded many times. V gene TRBV7-9 combines with J gene TRBJ2-1, with 7 bases that match TRBD2. J gave up 8 bases and V 5 bases, and 6 bases lay outside the gene matches. CDR3 length: 13 residues. The germline V gene has CDR1 SEHNR and CDR2 FQNEAQ (reference sequence). In nucleotides, the CDR3 is TGTGCCAGCAGCCGGGGAGGGAGCGATGAGCAGTTCTTC. Protein: CASSRGGSDEQFF.

V gene TRBV10-3 combines with J gene TRBJ2-6; the match to TRBD1 covers 7 bases. This CDR3 has 18 amino acids. Germline loops: CDR1 ENHRY, CDR2 SYGVKD. J lost 0 bases, V lost 6 bases, and 11 bases had no gene match. Here the CDR3 DNA reads TGTGCCATCAGCCGCAGGACAGGAACGAGCTCTGGGGCCAACGTCCTGACTTTC. Translated, it gives CAISRRTGTSSGANVLTF.

The V call is TRBV30, the J call TRBJ1-1; tentatively, D is TRBD1 (5 bases). The CDR3 is 13 amino acids. CDR1 and CDR2 from the germline V gene are GTSNPN and SVGIG (reference sequence). Deletions cut 5 bases from V and 8 bases from J, with 18 bases between. The CDR3 is CAWSRGGNNEAFF. The CDR3 coding sequence is TGTGCCTGGTCACGGGGGGGGAACAACGAAGCTTTCTTT.

The J gene is TRBJ2-1, the V gene TRBV11-2; 8 nucleotides match TRBD1. The V segment lost 6 bases and the J segment 1 base; nucleotides outside the gene matches: 5. Looked up from germline, CDR1 is SGHAT and CDR2 is FQNNGV. This CDR3 contains 15 residues. CDR3 amino acids: CASSPRQGSYNEQFF. In DNA, the CDR3 is TGTGCCAGCAGTCCTAGACAGGGGTCCTACAATGAGCAGTTCTTC.

The chain is built from TRBV7-2 and TRBJ2-7, with TRBD2 as a possible D gene (6 bases). The CDR3 extends over 15 amino acids. Germline loops: CDR1 SGHTA, CDR2 FQGNSA. Trimming removed 4 bases from V and 3 bases from J, with 16 bases in between. CDR3 nucleotides: TGTGCCAGCAGCTCCTCCGGGACGGGACTCTACGAGCAGTACTTC. Translating it yields CASSSSGTGLYEQYF.

This clone was detected only once. J is TRBJ1-1 and V is TRBV15, with 7 positions matching TRBD1. The junction had 11 bases not matched to a gene; V was cut back by 5 bases and J by 2 bases. This CDR3 is 16 amino acids long. CDR1 LNHNV and CDR2 YYDKDF come from the germline V gene (reference sequence). The CDR3 DNA follows: TGTGCCACCAGCCCACGGGACAGCGGCCAAAACACTGAAGCTTTCTTT. This sequence encodes CATSPRDSGQNTEAFF.